This TCR beta chain was identified during a study of early T cells in non-severe SARS-CoV-2 infection. Study summary: The sequenced material was bulk RNA from unsorted whole blood, and its chains were unpaired.

After removal of 2 bases from V and 0 bases from J, the junction contained 8 bases not matched to a gene. The CDR3 sequence is 17 residues long. The germline gives CDR1 SGDLS, CDR2 YYNGEE. Study conclusions and caveats: Private and CD4 specificities were missed by VDJdb matching, which favored anti-spike CD8 responses.

This clonotype turned up a few times. The target antigen is unknown. The TCR library protocol attached unique molecular identifiers to the individual cDNA molecules. TCRdb used MiXCR to reprocess the 5' RACE reads, holding one entry per CDR3 protein. The table includes approximately 56,000 distinct CDR3 sequences, about 9.3% detected once. The TCR was taken from an adult who was a healthcare worker with PCR-confirmed SARS-CoV-2 infection or an uninfected control (not recorded which). The rearrangement uses TRBV9 and TRBJ1-3, with TRBD1 matching over 7 bases. Sequenced input: whole blood. In DNA form, the CDR3 reads TGTGCCAGCAGCGTCCGGGACAGCATCTCCTCTGGAAACACCATATATTTT. It yields the protein CASSVRDSISSGNTIYF.